This TCR beta chain emerged from a study of siplizumab effects on memory and regulatory T cells. Regarding the study as a whole: Suppressive function of proliferating Tregs from siplizumab cultures was not confirmed. Naive T cells, seemingly more diverse than memory cells, seemed major alloresponse contributors.

Notes on this clone: As yet, its antigen is unknown.

CDR1 and CDR2 (germline): MGHRA, YSYEKL. Trimming removed 0 bases from V and 6 bases from J; junction bases left unmatched: 7. CDR3 length: 16 residues. Assay: immunoSEQ multiplex PCR; the TCRdb copy retains only in-frame clones and omits some. The table shows about 87,000 clones, with 70% to 90% occurring only once. Material for sequencing was CD4+ T cells sorted from blood. The rearrangement links TRBV4-1 to TRBJ2-3; 9 nucleotides align to TRBD2. The clonotype was recovered from a human donor in good health. The DNA for the CDR3 is TGCGCCAGCAGCCAAGAGGCTAGCGGGATGTTTGATACGCAGTATTTT. Its protein is CASSQEASGMFDTQYF.